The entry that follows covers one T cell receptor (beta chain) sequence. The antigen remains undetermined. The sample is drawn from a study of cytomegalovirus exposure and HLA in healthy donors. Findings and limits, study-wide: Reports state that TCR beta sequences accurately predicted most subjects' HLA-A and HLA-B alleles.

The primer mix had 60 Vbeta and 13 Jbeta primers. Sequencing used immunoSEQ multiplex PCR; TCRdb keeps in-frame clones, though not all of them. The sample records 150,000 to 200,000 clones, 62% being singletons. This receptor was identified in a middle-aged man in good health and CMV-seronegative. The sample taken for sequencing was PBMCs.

The CDR3 DNA reads TGCAGCGTTGAAGGACCAGGGGCCAATGAAAAACTGTTTTTT. As protein: CSVEGPGANEKLFF. The chain is built from TRBV29-1 and TRBJ1-4, with a tentative D call TRBD1 (6 bases). The CDR3 loop spans 14 amino acids. Germline loops: CDR1 SQVTM, CDR2 ANQGSEA. V lost 1 base and J lost 5, with 11 bases in between. Together with reference TRBV29-1 and TRBJ1-4, the CDR3 gives the full variable domain: SAVISQKPSRDICQRGTSLTIQCQVDSQVTMMFWYRQQPGQSLTLIATANQGSEATYESGFVIDKFPISRPNLTFSTLTVSNMSPEDSSIYLCSVEGPGANEKLFFGSGTQLSVL.